These 23 T cell receptor beta chains share one sample of origin, sequenced in a study of memory CD4+ T cells and cytomegalovirus serostatus. Assay used: immunoSEQ multiplex PCR; TCRdb lists only in-frame clones, some missing. The repertoire consists of tens of thousands of clones, with approximately 81% occurring once and the leading ten covering roughly 1.1%. Single viable CD3+CD4+CD8-CD45RO+ cells were sorted as the memory CD4+ T cells. The sequenced sample was memory CD4+ T cells from blood. These receptors all stem from an adult in good health and CMV-seronegative.

A single count supports this clone. The chain couples TRBV10-1 to TRBJ2-3, with D possibly TRBD2 on 6 matching bases. V shed 8 bases and J shed 2 bases, with 8 bases lying between them. CDR1 WNHNN and CDR2 SYGVQD come from the germline V gene (reference sequence). This CDR3 has 12 residues. The CDR3 bases are TGCGCCAGCGGGAGGTCCACAGATACGCAGTATTTT. Amino acids: CASGRSTDTQYF.

V gene TRBV7-9 combines with J gene TRBJ2-3; 14 nucleotides agree with TRBD2. The CDR3 totals 16 residues. V was clipped by 5 bases and J by 6 bases; unmatched bases: 7. Per germline, CDR1 SEHNR and CDR2 FQNEAQ (reference sequence). CDR3 protein: CASSQGTSGSGDTQYF. CDR3 in DNA: TGTGCCAGCAGCCAGGGGACTAGCGGGAGTGGTGATACGCAGTATTTT.

V is TRBV6-1 and J is TRBJ2-7, with no clear D. The CDR3 consists of 14 residues. Germline V gene lookup returns CDR1 MNHNS and CDR2 SASEGT. Trimming removed 4 bases from V and 0 bases from J, with 10 bases in between. The CDR3 DNA reads as TGTGCCAGCAGTGTCACCACGAGCTCCTACGAGCAGTACTTC. It specifies CASSVTTSSYEQYF.

The genes are TRBV6-1 and TRBJ2-7; no clear D gene. V was cut by 3 bases and J by 5 bases, with 14 bases left in between. Looked up from germline, CDR1 is MNHNS and CDR2 is SASEGT. This CDR3 has 14 residues. This CDR3 is CASSEPPRPHEQYF. The CDR3 nucleotides are TGTGCCAGCAGTGAGCCCCCGCGGCCCCACGAGCAGTACTTC.

The chain uses TRBV11-2 and TRBJ1-3, with a possible D match to TRBD1 (6 bases). Trimming took off 5 bases at V and 0 bases at J, with 11 bases between the two ends. Germline CDR1 SGHAT, CDR2 FQNNGV. The CDR3 extends over 15 amino acids. This CDR3 reads CASSTPRGSGNTIYF. The CDR3 DNA reads TGTGCCAGCAGCACCCCCAGGGGCTCTGGAAACACCATATATTTT.

The rearrangement joins TRBV4-3 to TRBJ1-2, with D unclear. The CDR3 extends over 13 amino acids. Germline CDR1 LGHNA, CDR2 YSLEER. The V end lost 0 bases, the J end lost 8 bases, and 10 bases lay between the germline ends. CDR3 region: CASSQELEAGYTF. CDR3 nucleotides: TGCGCCAGCAGCCAAGAGTTAGAGGCAGGCTACACCTTC.

The chain joins TRBV30 to TRBJ1-4; 7 nucleotides align to TRBD1. The CDR3 has 16 amino acids. The junction had 15 bases not matched to a gene; V was cut back by 5 bases and J by 6 bases. CDR1 is GTSNPN, CDR2 SVGIG, per germline (reference sequence). The CDR3: CAWDASPGQYHEKLFF. CDR3 bases: TGTGCCTGGGATGCCAGCCCGGGACAGTACCATGAAAAACTGTTTTTT.

The chain uses TRBV5-4 and TRBJ2-7; D is undetermined. This CDR3 contains 12 residues. Germline V gives CDR1 SGHNT, CDR2 YYREEE (reference sequence). Trimming removed 0 bases at V and 7 bases at J, with 8 bases between. The CDR3 nucleotides are TGTGCCAGCAGCTTGGATCGTTTGGAGCAGTACTTC. The encoded protein is CASSLDRLEQYF.

As regards this clone: One end of the junction does not line up with germline, which may come from a read error. This sample also contains other DNA sequences that code for the same CDR3. This sequence joins TRBV6-5 and TRBJ1-1, with 8 bases that match TRBD1. The CDR3 loop spans 13 amino acids. The germline CDR1 and CDR2 sequences are MNHEY and SVGAGI. The CDR3 protein is CASSTDRDTEAFF. DNA of the CDR3: TGTGCCAGCAGTACGGACAGGGACACTGAGGCTTTCTTT.

The chain combines TRBV28 with TRBJ1-2; TRBD1 agrees at 8 bases. The CDR3 length is 14 residues. Per germline, CDR1 MDHEN and CDR2 SYDVKM. V was clipped by 5 bases and J by 6 bases; unmatched bases: 8. In DNA form, the CDR3 reads TGTGCCAGCAGTCCAGGACAGGGTTCGGATGGCTACACCTTC. Translation gives CASSPGQGSDGYTF.

The rearrangement joins TRBV7-2 to TRBJ2-3; 13 nucleotides line up with TRBD2. The CDR3 contains 15 residues. CDR1 is SGHTA, CDR2 FQGNSA, per germline. V trimming: 5 bases; J trimming: 8 bases; junction bases outside the gene matches: 7. CDR3 coding DNA: TGTGCCAGCAGCCCCCAACTAGCGGGAGGGATTACGCAGTATTTT. It encodes CASSPQLAGGITQYF.

The CDR3 region is CASSLSPAGGPAETQYF. CDR3 nucleotide sequence: TGTGCCAGCAGCTTGTCGCCCGCGGGAGGGCCGGCGGAGACCCAGTACTTC. J is TRBJ2-5 and V is TRBV5-5, with 9 bases that match TRBD2. Germline-derived CDR1 and CDR2 are SGHKS and YYEKEE (reference sequence). V gave up 1 base and J gave up 5 bases; unmatched junction bases: 12. The length of the CDR3 is 17 residues.

The genes are TRBV2 and TRBJ2-7; TRBD2 might be the D (6 bases). V shed 3 bases and J shed 4 bases, with 16 bases lying between them. The CDR3 totals 15 residues. Germline lookup yields CDR1 SNHLY and CDR2 FYNNEI. The CDR3 loop reads CASSDWGEFSYEQYF. The CDR3 DNA reads as TGTGCCAGCAGTGATTGGGGGGAATTTTCTTACGAGCAGTACTTC.

The rearrangement links TRBV19 to TRBJ1-4; 7 bases map to TRBD1. The CDR3 spans 14 residues. Germline-derived CDR1 and CDR2 are LNHDA and SQIVND (reference sequence). V shed 6 bases, J shed 5 bases, and the junction held 6 bases outside the gene matches. The CDR3 nucleotides are TGTGCCAGTAGCTCAGGGGGAGAGAATGAAAAACTGTTTTTT. Its translation is CASSSGGENEKLFF.

The chain uses TRBV11-2 and TRBJ2-6, with D unresolved. Germline-derived CDR1 and CDR2 are SGHAT and FQNNGV. CDR3 size: 16 residues. The V end was cut by 3 bases, the J end by 0 bases, with 9 bases between. This chain's CDR3 is CASSLDGSSGANVLTF. The CDR3 nucleotides are TGTGCCAGCAGCTTGGATGGCAGCTCTGGGGCCAACGTCCTGACTTTC. The whole variable domain, filled in from reference TRBV11-2 and TRBJ2-6, reads EAGVAQSPRYKIIEKRQSVAFWCNPISGHATLYWYQQILGQGPKLLIQFQNNGVVDDSQLPKDRFSAERLKGVDSTLKIQPAKLEDSAVYLCASSLDGSSGANVLTFGAGSRLTVL.

The chain uses TRBV5-1 and TRBJ2-1, with D possibly being TRBD1 or TRBD2 (7 bases each). V lost 2 bases, J lost 7 bases, and 16 bases lay in between. CDR3 length: 15 residues. The V gene's germline CDR1 is SGHRS and CDR2 YFSETQ. The CDR3 spells CASSLQGLGGNEQFF. The CDR3 DNA follows: TGCGCCAGCAGCTTACAGGGGCTGGGGGGGAATGAGCAGTTCTTC.

The gene calls are TRBV30 and TRBJ1-2; a weak D match, TRBD1 (5 bases). The CDR3 is 12 amino acids. Between the trimmed V and J ends, which lost 8 bases and 6 bases, there was a span of 16 bases. Germline V CDR1 and CDR2: GTSNPN, SVGIG (reference sequence). The CDR3 is CAGGVRLDGYTF. The DNA of the CDR3 is TGTGCCGGGGGGGTAAGGCTAGATGGCTACACCTTC.

V and J are TRBV4-1 and TRBJ1-4; D remains unclear. The CDR3 is 18 amino acids. Germline CDR1 is MGHRA and CDR2 is YSYEKL. Trimming stripped 0 bases from V and 3 bases from J, with 17 bases between. CDR3 in amino acids: CASSQDSVARAANEKLFF. Written as DNA, the CDR3 is TGCGCCAGCAGCCAAGATTCGGTAGCACGGGCGGCTAATGAAAAACTGTTTTTT.

The chain links TRBV19 to TRBJ1-2; TRBD1 might be the D (5 bases). The CDR3 runs 14 residues. Germline V gene sequence: CDR1 LNHDA, CDR2 SQIVND (reference sequence). The germline V and J ends were trimmed by 6 bases and 8 bases, with 19 bases remaining between them. The CDR3 DNA sequence: TGTGCCAGTAGACCCCGTGGGGGGAATGGGGGCTACACCTTC. This gives the protein CASRPRGGNGGYTF.

The chain employs TRBV11-2 and TRBJ1-1; D ambiguous. The ends were cut back, 5 bases at V and 12 bases at J, with 19 bases in the middle. Germline assignment: CDR1 SGHAT and CDR2 FQNNGV. CDR3 length: 13 residues. The CDR3 sequence is CASSGDAGLDSFF. The DNA for the CDR3 is TGTGCCAGCAGCGGTGATGCTGGCCTTGATTCTTTCTTT.

V usage is TRBV5-1 and J usage is TRBJ2-6; D gene unclear. V was pared by 1 base and J by 2 bases, with 4 bases between. In germline, CDR1 is SGHRS, CDR2 YFSETQ. The CDR3 spans 14 residues. CDR3 DNA sequence: TGCGCCAGCAGCTTGATGACTGGGGCCAACGTCCTGACTTTC. Its translation is CASSLMTGANVLTF.

The chain carries TRBV4-2 and TRBJ2-5, with a possible D match to TRBD2 (5 bases). The CDR3 has 12 amino acids. CDR1 and CDR2 (germline): LGHNA, YNFKEQ. The germline V and J ends were trimmed by 4 bases and 5 bases, with 8 bases remaining between them. Here the CDR3 DNA reads TGTGCCAGCAGCCGGGAGACGGAGACCCAGTACTTC. Protein sequence: CASSRETETQYF.

This chain joins TRBV9 and TRBJ2-5, with a weak D call TRBD2 (5 bases). Trimming removed 3 bases from V and 5 bases from J, with 17 bases in between. The germline CDR1 and CDR2 sequences are SGDLS and YYNGEE. There are 15 residues in the CDR3. DNA for the CDR3: TGTGCCAGCAGCGCCCTCGGCCTCTCGGGGGAGACCCAGTACTTC. This translates into CASSALGLSGETQYF. Full variable domain (missing parts from reference TRBV9 and TRBJ2-5): DSGVTQTPKHLITATGQRVTLRCSPRSGDLSVYWYQQSLDQGLQFLIQYYNGEERAKGNILERFSAQQFPDLHSELNLSSLELGDSALYFCASSALGLSGETQYFGPGTRLLVL.